The 27 T cell receptor beta chains in this list originate from one sample, sequenced in a study of shared clonotypes between healthy human individuals (dated by TCRdb to 2018 to 2020). The library was produced with the immunoSEQ multiplex PCR assay. TCRdb's version of the immuneACCESS table is confined to in-frame rearrangements and falls short of the full clone set. An unresolved V gene accounts for under half of the shortfall where checked; the remainder is of unknown origin. The sample table contains some 2.1 million clones; only one count was recorded for 85% to 95% of them. 0.1% to 0.15% of the sample comes from the top ten. Material for sequencing was naive CD4+ T cells sorted from blood. The cell subset or site label for this specimen denotes: CD45RA+ positively selected. Receptors were obtained from a man aged 18 to 29 in good health.

This chain connects TRBV18 to TRBJ1-5, with a tentative D call TRBD1 (6 bases). The ends were cut back, 3 bases at V and 2 bases at J, with 17 bases in the middle. Germline CDR1 KGHSH, CDR2 LQKENI. CDR3 length: 17 residues. The CDR3 is CASSPNRVQGGNQPQHF. In DNA, the CDR3 is TGTGCCAGCTCACCGAACAGGGTCCAAGGGGGCAATCAGCCCCAGCATTTT.

The chain is built from TRBV18 and TRBJ1-2, with 8 bases matching TRBD1. Germline CDR1 reads KGHSH; CDR2 reads LQKENI. The junction had 22 bases not matched to a gene; V was cut back by 2 bases and J by 8 bases. The CDR3 is 19 amino acids. The CDR3 spells CASSPGTGRESKRPMGYTF. The CDR3 DNA sequence: TGTGCCAGCTCACCAGGGACAGGACGAGAGTCCAAACGACCTATGGGCTACACCTTC.

V is TRBV5-1 and J is TRBJ2-7, with D perhaps matching TRBD2 (5 bases). This CDR3 contains 16 residues. Looked up from germline, CDR1 is SGHRS and CDR2 is YFSETQ. V shed 1 base and J shed 2 bases, with 16 bases lying between them. Here the CDR3 DNA reads TGCGCCAGCAGCTTGTTTCAAGCCGGGGTCACCTACGAGCAGTACTTC. Translated, it gives CASSLFQAGVTYEQYF.

The chain combines TRBV9 with TRBJ2-5; a possible D gene is TRBD2 (7 bases). The CDR3 is 15 residues long. V dropped 3 bases and J dropped 7 bases, with 19 bases sitting between them. The germline V gene encodes CDR1 SGDLS and CDR2 YYNGEE. CDR3: CASSGRGAQSGTQYF. In DNA, the CDR3 is TGTGCCAGCAGCGGTCGGGGGGCTCAAAGTGGGACCCAGTACTTC. The full variable domain, its missing parts supplied by reference TRBV9 and TRBJ2-5, is DSGVTQTPKHLITATGQRVTLRCSPRSGDLSVYWYQQSLDQGLQFLIQYYNGEERAKGNILERFSAQQFPDLHSELNLSSLELGDSALYFCASSGRGAQSGTQYFGPGTRLLVL.

The rearrangement uses TRBV7-8 and TRBJ2-7; 7 nucleotides line up with TRBD1. J lost 0 bases, V lost 5 bases, and 7 bases had no gene match. Germline CDR1 reads SGHVS; CDR2 reads FQNEAQ. The CDR3 runs 15 residues. Written as DNA, the CDR3 is TGTGCCAGCAGCGTAATGGGACAGCTCTCCTACGAGCAGTACTTC. Its protein product is CASSVMGQLSYEQYF.

J is TRBJ2-3 and V is TRBV11-2; 7 positions agree with TRBD2. From germline, CDR1 is SGHAT and CDR2 FQNNGV. Losses at the gene ends were 5 bases for V and 0 bases for J; bases not matched to a gene: 5. The CDR3 totals 15 residues. The CDR3 is CASSKYSGSTDTQYF. The CDR3 DNA is TGTGCCAGCAGCAAATATAGCGGGAGCACAGATACGCAGTATTTT.

The V call is TRBV30, the J call TRBJ1-2; D unclear. The CDR3 consists of 13 residues. V shed 2 bases and J shed 4 bases, with 11 bases lying between them. In germline, CDR1 is GTSNPN, CDR2 SVGIG (reference sequence). The DNA of the CDR3 is TGTGCCTGGAGTCCCCGAAGTTTCTATGGCTACACCTTC. Translated, it gives CAWSPRSFYGYTF.

The chain joins TRBV11-2 to TRBJ2-5; D may be TRBD2 (5 bases). The CDR3 loop spans 13 amino acids. The germline V and J ends were trimmed by 7 bases and 1 base, with 10 bases remaining between them. Germline CDR1 and CDR2: SGHAT and FQNNGV. CDR3 region: CASMRSAQETQYF. CDR3 in DNA: TGTGCCAGCATGCGTAGCGCCCAAGAGACCCAGTACTTC.

As concerns this clone: Other DNA variants within this sample encode the same CDR3. The V call is TRBV7-2, the J call TRBJ1-5; D not certain. CDR1 SGHTA and CDR2 FQGNSA come from the germline V gene. The CDR3 totals 13 residues. The V end was cut by 1 base, the J end by 7 bases, with 8 bases between. CDR3 DNA: TGTGCCAGCAGCTTAGTGGTGGGGCAGCCCCAGCATTTT. It translates to CASSLVVGQPQHF.

The rearrangement joins TRBV2 to TRBJ2-1; 12 nucleotides line up with TRBD1. Per germline, CDR1 SNHLY and CDR2 FYNNEI. V was pared by 7 bases and J by 6 bases, with 7 bases of the junction left unmatched. The CDR3 covers 15 residues. DNA for the CDR3: TGTGCCAGCACCCCGGAGGGACAGGGGGCCAATGAGCAGTTCTTC. Translation gives CASTPEGQGANEQFF.

This sequence joins TRBV27 and TRBJ2-7; no reliable D call. Trimming stripped 4 bases from V and 9 bases from J, with 25 bases between. Germline V gene lookup returns CDR1 MNHEY and CDR2 SMNVEV (reference sequence). There are 16 residues in the CDR3. The CDR3 DNA reads TGTGCCAGCAGTTCCCTCCCCTCGACTCAGATTGGTGGGCAGTACTTC. This translates into CASSSLPSTQIGGQYF.

The chain employs TRBV27 and TRBJ1-6; D unresolved. V shed 5 bases and J shed 6 bases, with 8 bases lying between them. Per the germline V gene, CDR1 is MNHEY and CDR2 is SMNVEV (reference sequence). The CDR3 has 13 residues. CDR3: CASSPQVNSPLHF. CDR3 in DNA: TGTGCCAGCAGTCCCCAAGTTAATTCACCCCTCCACTTT.

The V gene is TRBV12-5, the J gene TRBJ1-5, with D possibly TRBD1 on 6 matching bases. This CDR3 is 16 amino acids long. Germline values: CDR1 LGHNT, CDR2 FRNRAP. V was shortened by 2 bases and J by 0 bases, with 11 bases between the two germline ends. CDR3 in DNA: TGTGCTAGTGGTTTGAGGGGGGCCGATAGCAATCAGCCCCAGCATTTT. Translation: CASGLRGADSNQPQHF.

The chain links TRBV5-1 to TRBJ2-7; D remains ambiguous. Germline CDR1 reads SGHRS; CDR2 reads YFSETQ. The CDR3 totals 11 residues. V was pared by 3 bases and J by 7 bases, with 8 bases between. The CDR3 sequence: CASSSLEEQYF. The CDR3 DNA follows: TGCGCCAGCAGCTCGCTGGAGGAGCAGTACTTC.

The CDR3 DNA follows: TGTGCCAGCAGTTTATGGACAGGGAACACTGAAGCTTTCTTT. This translates into CASSLWTGNTEAFF. The chain is built from TRBV28 and TRBJ1-1; D perhaps matches TRBD1 (6 bases). V shed 0 bases and J shed 1 base, with 6 bases lying between them. The germline V gene encodes CDR1 MDHEN and CDR2 SYDVKM. The CDR3 loop spans 14 amino acids.

The chain joins TRBV6-5 to TRBJ1-6; D not resolved. This CDR3 comprises 13 residues. Trimming took off 4 bases at V and 8 bases at J, with 9 bases between the two ends. Germline lookup yields CDR1 MNHEY and CDR2 SVGAGI. CDR3: CASSFSGDSPLHF. In DNA, the CDR3 is TGTGCCAGCAGTTTCTCCGGTGATTCACCCCTCCACTTT.

On this clone: The same CDR3 is also encoded by other DNA sequences in this sample. V and J are TRBV5-6 and TRBJ2-7; D is unclear. Trimming removed 0 bases from V and 4 bases from J, with 5 bases in between. This CDR3 is built from 12 residues. Germline lookup yields CDR1 SGHDT and CDR2 YYEEEE. In DNA, the CDR3 is TGTGCCAGCAGCTTGGGCGATTACGAGCAGTACTTC. This gives the protein CASSLGDYEQYF.

Worth noting for this clone: The same CDR3 arises from other DNA sequences in this sample as well. This chain joins TRBV18 and TRBJ2-3; D remains ambiguous. This CDR3 comprises 13 residues. CDR1 KGHSH and CDR2 LQKENI come from the germline V gene. The V gene lost 4 bases and the J gene lost 1 base, with 6 bases spanning the gap. The CDR3 DNA is TGTGCCAGCTCACTAGGCGGCACAGATACGCAGTATTTT. This gives the protein CASSLGGTDTQYF.

The chain links TRBV11-2 to TRBJ2-2; tentative D call: TRBD2 (6 bases). The germline V and J ends were trimmed by 5 bases and 1 base, with 11 bases remaining between them. This CDR3 region has 15 residues. In germline, CDR1 is SGHAT, CDR2 FQNNGV. The DNA for the CDR3 is TGTGCCAGCAGCCCGGGACTCCTGAACACCGGGGAGCTGTTTTTT. This sequence encodes CASSPGLLNTGELFF.

Points on this clone: The same CDR3 also results from other DNA sequences found in this sample. The rearrangement uses TRBV14 and TRBJ2-3; D may be TRBD2 (6 bases). V lost 3 bases and J 2 bases, leaving 9 bases between the germline ends. The CDR3 sequence is 14 residues long. Germline V gene sequence: CDR1 SGHDN, CDR2 FVKESK. The CDR3 region is CASSQGLHTDTQYF. The CDR3 DNA sequence: TGTGCCAGCAGCCAGGGACTCCACACAGATACGCAGTATTTT.

This chain links TRBV6-6 with TRBJ2-2, with TRBD2 as a possible D gene (5 bases). The CDR3 is made up of 11 amino acids. Trimming cost V 7 bases and J 8 bases, with 8 bases left between them. Germline-derived CDR1 and CDR2 are MNHNY and SVGAGI (reference sequence). The CDR3 here is CASTPGGELFF. In DNA, the CDR3 is TGTGCCAGCACCCCGGGAGGGGAGCTGTTTTTT.

The CDR3 region has the DNA TGTGCCAGCAGCTTTGGACAGATCACGGACGAGCAGTACTTC. Translating it yields CASSFGQITDEQYF. The chain couples TRBV7-2 to TRBJ2-7, with D perhaps matching TRBD1 (6 bases). The CDR3 runs 14 residues. Germline CDR1 and CDR2: SGHTA and FQGNSA. The ends were cut back, 3 bases at V and 5 bases at J, with 14 bases in the middle.

CDR3 DNA: TGTGCCAGCAGCTTGGCCGTGGCCCGCTCTGGAAACACCATATATTTT. Protein product: CASSLAVARSGNTIYF. The chain is built from TRBV5-5 and TRBJ1-3; D is unclear. This CDR3 region has 16 residues. CDR1 is SGHKS and CDR2 is YYEKEE in the germline V gene (reference sequence). V was shortened by 0 bases and J by 0 bases, with 10 bases between the two germline ends.

J is TRBJ2-1 and V is TRBV10-3; possible D gene TRBD1, 5 bases. The CDR3 totals 12 residues. In germline, CDR1 is ENHRY, CDR2 SYGVKD. Trimming pared 8 bases from V and 6 bases from J, leaving 11 bases between. CDR3 sequence: CAIGARGNEQFF. In DNA form, the CDR3 reads TGTGCCATCGGGGCTAGAGGCAATGAGCAGTTCTTC.

The J gene is TRBJ1-2, the V gene TRBV18; D is uncertain. The CDR3 sequence is 15 residues long. V was pared by 6 bases and J by 4 bases, with 18 bases between. Germline V gene data show CDR1 as KGHSH and CDR2 as LQKENI. CDR3 region: CASSILQNSLYGYTF. CDR3 coding DNA: TGTGCCAGCTCCATCTTGCAGAACAGCCTCTATGGCTACACCTTC.

V usage is TRBV5-6 and J usage is TRBJ2-3; 7 bases are a match to TRBD1. Germline V gives CDR1 SGHDT, CDR2 YYEEEE. V was clipped by 3 bases and J by 0 bases; unmatched bases: 10. The CDR3 length is 17 residues. CDR3 sequence (DNA): TGTGCCAGCAGCTCTGGCGAGGGACAGTGGAGCACAGATACGCAGTATTTT. Its protein is CASSSGEGQWSTDTQYF.

On this clone itself: A clone one base away is much larger, so this may be a read error. The same CDR3 arises from other DNA sequences in this sample as well. The chain carries TRBV5-6 and TRBJ2-7; 10 bases line up with TRBD1. This CDR3 spans 15 amino acids. The V and J ends lost 0 bases and 2 bases, in that order; junction bases with no gene match: 2. The germline gives CDR1 SGHDT, CDR2 YYEEEE. CDR3 in amino acids: CASSLGTGGTYEQYF. In DNA form, the CDR3 reads TGTGCCAGCAGCTTGGGGACAGGGGGGACCTACGAGCAGTACTTC.